The present T cell receptor beta chain was sequenced within a study of early T cells in non-severe SARS-CoV-2 infection. Whole-study context: Bulk RNA isolated from unsorted whole blood underwent sequencing; chains were not paired.

Findings of the study overall: Database matching using VDJdb favored anti-spike CD8 responses, with private and CD4 specificities left missing.

There are a few counts of this clonotype. As yet, its antigen is unknown. The CDR3 covers 11 residues. V was trimmed by 3 bases and J by 5 bases, leaving 2 bases between them. Unique molecular identifier tags were affixed to discrete cDNA molecules. One entry per CDR3 protein results from TCRdb running MiXCR on the 5' RACE reads. This table holds tens of thousands of distinct CDR3 sequences, 12% found once. Sequenced sample: whole blood. The chain links TRBV12-3 or TRBV12-4 to TRBJ1-5; D is undetermined. The TCR was taken from an adult who was a healthcare worker with PCR-confirmed SARS-CoV-2 infection or an uninfected control (not recorded which). The CDR3 bases are TGTGCCAGCAGTTTGTATCAGCCCCAGCATTTT. This translates into CASSLYQPQHF.